Listed here are 23 T cell receptor beta chains from one sample, sequenced in a study of blood T cells in healthy people across ages. Together with a sample-barcoded 5' primer, a J-beta primer mix was included in a second PCR lasting about 6 to 11 cycles. TCRdb re-derived calls from the 5' RACE reads in MiXCR, one entry per CDR3 protein. The data hold roughly 800,000 distinct CDR3 sequences, with 53% observed a single time. The specimen sequenced was blood. These receptors were taken from an elderly man in good health.

This clonotype has only one observation. The rearrangement uses TRBV3-1 and TRBJ2-1; 11 positions match TRBD2. This CDR3 region has 17 residues. The germline gives CDR1 LGHDT, CDR2 YNNKEL (reference sequence). J was trimmed by 4 bases and V by 2 bases; bases with no gene match: 7. In nucleotides, the CDR3 is TGTGCCAGCAGCCAAAGTAGCGGGAGGGCGAGGTACAATGAGCAGTTCTTC. Translation: CASSQSSGRARYNEQFF.

V and J are TRBV28 and TRBJ1-2; D is unresolved. V dropped 4 bases and J dropped 3 bases, with 15 bases sitting between them. The germline CDR1 and CDR2 sequences are MDHEN and SYDVKM. This CDR3 contains 15 residues. The CDR3 sequence: CASSSPPAIDYGYTF. DNA for the CDR3: TGTGCCAGCAGTTCCCCCCCAGCGATCGACTATGGCTACACCTTC.

The V call is TRBV12-3 or TRBV12-4, the J call TRBJ2-1; D ambiguous. The CDR3 runs 15 residues. Trimming cost V 3 bases and J 4 bases, with 13 bases left between them. The CDR3 reads CASSFKGATYNEQFF. For the CDR3, the DNA is TGTGCCAGCAGTTTTAAGGGTGCGACGTACAATGAGCAGTTCTTC.

The chain couples TRBV6-1 to TRBJ2-3; no clear D. Germline V gives CDR1 MNHNS, CDR2 SASEGT. The length of the CDR3 is 15 residues. Trimming pared 5 bases from V and 4 bases from J, leaving 16 bases between. This chain's CDR3 is CASSSDPIGADTQYF. The CDR3 DNA is TGTGCCAGCAGTTCAGACCCTATTGGGGCAGATACGCAGTATTTT.

V is TRBV6-2 or TRBV6-3 and J is TRBJ2-3; possibly TRBD1 for D (5 bases). The CDR3 consists of 12 residues. The germline V and J ends were trimmed by 5 bases and 14 bases, with 17 bases remaining between them. Germline V gene sequence: CDR1 MNHEY, CDR2 SVGEGT. The CDR3 nucleotides read TGTGCCAGCAGTCAGTCCCAGGGATACGCGTATTTT. It translates to CASSQSQGYAYF.

This clonotype appeared a few times. V is TRBV20-1 and J is TRBJ2-4; D is perhaps TRBD2 (6 bases). Trimming took 5 bases from V and 3 from J, leaving 17 bases between them. Germline V CDR1 and CDR2: DFQATT, SNEGSKA (reference sequence). The CDR3 has 15 residues. CDR3 DNA: TGCAGTGCTCACCACCTCAACGGGGGCAAAAACATTCAGTACTTC. Translation: CSAHHLNGGKNIQYF.

This chain links TRBV5-1 with TRBJ2-5; a weak D match, TRBD2 (5 bases). The V gene lost 4 bases and the J gene lost 0 bases, with 10 bases spanning the gap. CDR3 size: 14 residues. Germline CDR1 and CDR2: SGHRS and YFSETQ. The CDR3 DNA reads TGCGCCAGCAGCGCCTCCGGGAACCAAGAGACCCAGTACTTC. Its translation is CASSASGNQETQYF.

The genes are TRBV12-3 or TRBV12-4 and TRBJ2-7; 12 bases fit TRBD1. This CDR3 contains 14 residues. Trimming removed 6 bases from V and 9 bases from J; junction bases left unmatched: 9. The CDR3 reads CASSRDRGPGGQYF. CDR3 in DNA: TGTGCCAGCAGCCGGGACAGGGGGCCGGGGGGGCAGTACTTC.

This clonotype came up a few times. V usage is TRBV2 and J usage is TRBJ2-1, with D perhaps TRBD2 (6 bases). CDR1 is SNHLY and CDR2 is FYNNEI in the germline V gene. Trimming stripped 5 bases from V and 10 bases from J, with 12 bases between. This CDR3 contains 12 residues. CDR3: CASSRDSYEQFF. CDR3 nucleotide sequence: TGTGCCAGCAGTCGGGACTCCTACGAGCAGTTCTTC. Together with reference TRBV2 and TRBJ2-1, the CDR3 gives the full variable domain: EPEVTQTPSHQVTQMGQEVILRCVPISNHLYFYWYRQILGQKVEFLVSFYNNEISEKSEIFDDQFSVERPDGSNFTLKIRSTKLEDSAMYFCASSRDSYEQFFGPGTRLTVL.

There are a few counts of this clonotype. The rearrangement links TRBV27 to TRBJ2-5; D possibly uses TRBD1 or TRBD2 (5 bases each). The CDR3 contains 13 residues. With 5 bases removed from V and 5 bases from J, the gap between germline ends came to 12 bases. CDR1 is MNHEY and CDR2 is SMNVEV in the germline V gene (reference sequence). The CDR3 sequence is CASSRGRTETQYF. DNA of the CDR3: TGTGCCAGCAGTCGGGGACGAACGGAGACCCAGTACTTC.

About this clonotype itself: A single base separates this from a much larger clone, so it may be a read error. The V and J genes are TRBV29-1 and TRBJ1-1; maybe TRBD1 (6 bases). The CDR3 totals 12 residues. V was clipped by 3 bases and J by 7 bases, with 12 bases between them. Per germline, CDR1 SQVTM and CDR2 ANQGSEA. For the CDR3, the DNA is TGCAGCGTTGACGGACAGAACGGTGAAGCTTTCTTT. Translated: CSVDGQNGEAFF.

The chain uses TRBV2 and TRBJ2-7, with TRBD1 as a possible D gene (7 bases). Germline V gene lookup returns CDR1 SNHLY and CDR2 FYNNEI. The CDR3 covers 13 residues. V lost 6 bases, J lost 3 bases, and 12 bases lay in between. CDR3 loop: CASRGGQNYEQYF. The DNA for the CDR3 is TGTGCCAGCAGGGGGGGACAGAACTACGAGCAGTACTTC.

The gene calls are TRBV7-3 and TRBJ2-7; 10 bases align to TRBD1. The CDR3 consists of 14 residues. Trimming removed 5 bases from V and 7 bases from J; junction bases left unmatched: 8. The germline V gene has CDR1 SGHTA and CDR2 FQGTGA. As DNA, the CDR3 is TGTGCCAGCAGCCCCGGGACAGGGGCCTTGGAGCAGTACTTC. As protein: CASSPGTGALEQYF.

This clonotype has more than one count but fewer than ten. The chain uses TRBV6-2 or TRBV6-3 and TRBJ2-1; TRBD1 aligns across 8 bases. The CDR3 is 13 residues long. The trim removed 6 bases at V and 8 bases at J, leaving 6 bases unmatched. Germline values: CDR1 MNHEY, CDR2 SVGEGT. Here the CDR3 reads CASRRTGFDEQFF. CDR3 sequence (DNA): TGTGCCAGCAGGCGGACAGGGTTCGATGAGCAGTTCTTC.

This clonotype was seen a handful of times. The chain has TRBV3-1 and TRBJ2-7; 7 bases fit TRBD1. The CDR3 spans 13 residues. Germline assignment: CDR1 LGHDT and CDR2 YNNKEL (reference sequence). Trimming took 4 bases from V and 6 from J; bases not matched to a gene: 6. The CDR3 region is CASSPRTGAEQYF. The CDR3 nucleotides are TGTGCCAGCAGCCCGCGAACAGGGGCCGAGCAGTACTTC.

This clonotype came up a few times. The chain carries TRBV7-2 and TRBJ2-4, with no clear D. The CDR3 is made up of 15 amino acids. Germline CDR1 and CDR2: SGHTA and FQGNSA. Deletions cut 2 bases from V and 0 bases from J, with 8 bases between. The CDR3 sequence is CASSLNPLAKNIQYF. DNA for the CDR3: TGTGCCAGCAGCTTAAACCCCCTAGCCAAAAACATTCAGTACTTC.

The chain joins TRBV11-2 to TRBJ2-7; 7 nucleotides agree with TRBD2. The germline gives CDR1 SGHAT, CDR2 FQNNGV. The CDR3 is 17 residues long. Trimming at V came to 5 bases and at J to 4 bases, leaving 17 bases not matched to a gene. The CDR3 protein is CASSPIIPAGLRYEQYF. CDR3 coding DNA: TGTGCCAGCAGCCCAATCATCCCCGCGGGACTAAGATACGAGCAGTACTTC.

This clonotype occurred a few times. The rearrangement joins TRBV2 to TRBJ1-6; D is ambiguous. Deletions cut 4 bases from V and 0 bases from J, with 13 bases between. This CDR3 is built from 17 residues. Germline CDR1 is SNHLY and CDR2 is FYNNEI. Here the CDR3 reads CASSGGGGGSYNSPLHF. CDR3 nucleotides: TGTGCCAGCAGTGGGGGTGGAGGAGGCTCCTATAATTCACCCCTCCACTTT.

V usage is TRBV6-4 and J usage is TRBJ2-1; TRBD2 matches at 7 bases. Trimming at V came to 4 bases and at J to 5 bases, leaving 14 bases not matched to a gene. The germline V gene has CDR1 MRHNA and CDR2 SNTAGT. This CDR3 is 17 amino acids long. The CDR3 reads CASSATLFRRGDNEQFF. For the CDR3, the DNA is TGTGCCAGCAGTGCAACCCTATTTCGCCGGGGGGACAATGAGCAGTTCTTC.

On this clonotype: The germline gene is not matched at one end of the junction; a read error may be the cause. The chain combines TRBV29-1 with TRBJ1-2; 8 nucleotides agree with TRBD1. This CDR3 region has 13 residues. CDR1 is SQVTM and CDR2 is ANQGSEA in the germline V gene. CDR3 DNA sequence: TGCAGCGTTGGGGAACAGGGGGGCTATAGCTACACCTTC. Translation gives CSVGEQGGYSYTF. The full variable domain, completed using reference TRBV29-1 and TRBJ1-2, is SAVISQKPSRDICQRGTSLTIQCQVDSQVTMMFWYRQQPGQSLTLIATANQGSEATYESGFVIDKFPISRPNLTFSTLTVSNMSPEDSSIYLCSVGEQGGYSYTFGSGTRLTVV.

Concerning this clonotype itself: One junction end does not reproduce the germline sequence, and a read error may be involved. The rearrangement joins TRBV7-2 to TRBJ2-4, with TRBD2 as a possible D gene (6 bases). The DNA end lines up better with TRBJ2-5; the J call may be wrong. The CDR3 totals 13 residues. Germline V gene data show CDR1 as SGHTA and CDR2 as FQGNSA. Here the CDR3 DNA reads TGTGCCAGCAGCGTAGCGGTATTGGAGACCCAGTACTTC. Protein product: CASSVAVLETQYF.

The chain recombines TRBV6-6 with TRBJ2-2; either TRBD1 or TRBD2 may fit D (6 bases each). Between the trimmed V and J ends, which lost 5 bases and 2 bases, there was a span of 12 bases. This CDR3 is built from 15 residues. Germline V gene lookup returns CDR1 MNHNY and CDR2 SVGAGI (reference sequence). The CDR3 DNA is TGTGCCAGCAGTGAGCCGGGGGCAAACACCGGGGAGCTGTTTTTT. This translates into CASSEPGANTGELFF.

The V and J genes are TRBV7-3 and TRBJ2-1; unclear D gene. The V gene lost 3 bases and the J gene lost 4 bases, with 10 bases spanning the gap. CDR1 is SGHTA, CDR2 FQGTGA, per germline. The CDR3 has 14 amino acids. The CDR3 region is CASSFSRFYNEQFF. DNA for the CDR3: TGTGCCAGCAGCTTCTCGAGGTTTTACAATGAGCAGTTCTTC.